The clone carrying this TCR beta chain was seen a few times. Antigen: not known. TCRdb's copy holds only in-frame clones and misses some; the assay was immunoSEQ multiplex PCR. The sample shows almost 25,000 clones, about 60% of them seen only once. The data were obtained in a study of T cells in narcolepsy. Background on the study: Donors had narcolepsy type 1 or type 2, or were healthy controls. Study-level points and caveats: In some patient and control memory CD4+ samples, autoreactive clones were absent. Blood of same and different patients, but not healthy controls, reportedly held recurring autoreactive clonotypes.

This clonotype was sampled from a human donor in good health. Sequencing was carried out using memory (CD45RA-) CD4+ T cells from blood.

The CDR3: CASSRGQEYEQYF. The CDR3 DNA reads TGTGCCAGCAGCCGGGGACAGGAGTACGAGCAGTACTTC. The chain uses TRBV6-1 and TRBJ2-7, with 8 bases fitting TRBD1. V trimming: 6 bases; J trimming: 4 bases; junction bases outside the gene matches: 5. In germline, CDR1 is MNHNS, CDR2 SASEGT. This CDR3 has 13 residues.